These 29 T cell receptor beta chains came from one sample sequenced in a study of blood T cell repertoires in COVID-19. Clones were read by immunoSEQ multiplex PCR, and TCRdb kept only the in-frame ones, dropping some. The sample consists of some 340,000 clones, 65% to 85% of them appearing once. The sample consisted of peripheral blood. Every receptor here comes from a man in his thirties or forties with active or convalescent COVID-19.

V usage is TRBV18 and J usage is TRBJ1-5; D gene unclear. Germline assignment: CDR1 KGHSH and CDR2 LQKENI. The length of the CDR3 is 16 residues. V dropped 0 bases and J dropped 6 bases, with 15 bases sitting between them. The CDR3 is CASSPPLEVPGQPQHF. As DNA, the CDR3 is TGTGCCAGCTCACCACCTCTAGAGGTACCGGGTCAGCCCCAGCATTTT.

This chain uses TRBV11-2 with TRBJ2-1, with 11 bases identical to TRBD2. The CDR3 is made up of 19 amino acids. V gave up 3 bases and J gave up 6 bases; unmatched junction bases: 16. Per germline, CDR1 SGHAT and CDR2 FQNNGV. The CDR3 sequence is CASSLIDGRLAGRSNEQFF. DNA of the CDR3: TGTGCCAGCAGCTTGATAGATGGGAGACTAGCGGGGAGAAGCAATGAGCAGTTCTTC.

CDR3 amino acids: CAWSVVANTEAFF. The CDR3, as DNA: TGTGCCTGGAGTGTTGTAGCCAACACTGAAGCTTTCTTT. The V gene is TRBV30, the J gene TRBJ1-1; D is uncertain. The CDR3 loop spans 13 amino acids. V was cut by 0 bases and J by 2 bases, with 7 bases left in between. The V gene's germline CDR1 is GTSNPN and CDR2 SVGIG (reference sequence).

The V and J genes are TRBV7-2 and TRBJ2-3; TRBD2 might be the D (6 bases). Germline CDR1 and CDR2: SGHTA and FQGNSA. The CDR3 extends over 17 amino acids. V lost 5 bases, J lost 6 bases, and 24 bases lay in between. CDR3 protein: CASSPGMGGLTADTQYF. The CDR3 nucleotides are TGTGCCAGCAGCCCAGGCATGGGGGGTTTAACTGCTGATACGCAGTATTTT.

The CDR3 protein is CAWSAQGLVNNSPLHF. CDR3 in DNA: TGTGCCTGGAGTGCACAGGGATTGGTAAATAATTCACCCCTCCACTTT. The chain carries TRBV30 and TRBJ1-6, with D tentatively TRBD1 (6 bases). V was trimmed by 1 base and J by 5 bases, leaving 15 bases between them. The CDR3 extends over 16 amino acids. Germline loops: CDR1 GTSNPN, CDR2 SVGIG (reference sequence).

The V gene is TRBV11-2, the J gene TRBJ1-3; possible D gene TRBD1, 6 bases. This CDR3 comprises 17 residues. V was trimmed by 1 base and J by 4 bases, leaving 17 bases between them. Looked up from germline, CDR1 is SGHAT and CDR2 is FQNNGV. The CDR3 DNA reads TGTGCCAGCAGCTTAGGACCCGGGACATACATAGGAAACACCATATATTTT. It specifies CASSLGPGTYIGNTIYF.

The CDR3 nucleotides are TGTGCCAGCAGCTTCCCGGGACAGGGGGGTGATGGCTACACCTTC. Amino acid sequence: CASSFPGQGGDGYTF. This sequence joins TRBV7-9 and TRBJ1-2, with 11 positions matching TRBD1. The CDR3 length is 15 residues. Losses at the gene ends were 3 bases for V and 6 bases for J; bases not matched to a gene: 6. The germline V gene encodes CDR1 SEHNR and CDR2 FQNEAQ (reference sequence).

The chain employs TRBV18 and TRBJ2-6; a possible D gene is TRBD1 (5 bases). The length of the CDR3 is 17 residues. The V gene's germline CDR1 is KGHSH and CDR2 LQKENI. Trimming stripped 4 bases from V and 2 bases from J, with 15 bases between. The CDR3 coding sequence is TGTGCCAGCTCACGCAGGGAAGTAATGGCTGGGGCCAACGTCCTGACTTTC. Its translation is CASSRREVMAGANVLTF.

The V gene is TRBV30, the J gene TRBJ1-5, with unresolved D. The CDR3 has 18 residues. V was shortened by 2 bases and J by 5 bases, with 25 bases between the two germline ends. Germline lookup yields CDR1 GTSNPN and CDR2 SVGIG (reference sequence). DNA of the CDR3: TGTGCCTGGAGTAAAAGTTTTCGCCGCGGGCGGATGGATCAGCCCCAGCATTTT. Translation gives CAWSKSFRRGRMDQPQHF.

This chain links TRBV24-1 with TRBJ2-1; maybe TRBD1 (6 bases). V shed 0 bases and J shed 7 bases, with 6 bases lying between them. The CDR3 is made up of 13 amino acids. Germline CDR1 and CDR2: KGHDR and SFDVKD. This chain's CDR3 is CATSDLQGNEQFF. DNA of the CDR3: TGTGCCACCAGTGATTTGCAGGGGAATGAGCAGTTCTTC.

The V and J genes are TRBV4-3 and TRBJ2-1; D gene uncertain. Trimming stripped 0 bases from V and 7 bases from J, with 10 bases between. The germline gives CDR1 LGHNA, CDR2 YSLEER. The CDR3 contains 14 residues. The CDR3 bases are TGCGCCAGCAGCCAAGAAAGGAGAGCAAATGAGCAGTTCTTC. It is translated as CASSQERRANEQFF.

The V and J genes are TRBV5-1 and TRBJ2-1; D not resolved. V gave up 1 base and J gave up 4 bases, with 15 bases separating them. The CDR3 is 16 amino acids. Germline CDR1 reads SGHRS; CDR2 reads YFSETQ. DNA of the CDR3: TGCGCCAGCAGCTTGCTGTACGTCGCCCAGTACAATGAGCAGTTCTTC. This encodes CASSLLYVAQYNEQFF.

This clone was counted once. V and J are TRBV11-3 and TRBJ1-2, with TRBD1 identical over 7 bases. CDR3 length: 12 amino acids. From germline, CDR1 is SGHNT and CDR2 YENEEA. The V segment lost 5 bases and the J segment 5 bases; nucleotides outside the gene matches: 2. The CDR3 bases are TGTGCCAGCAGCGCGACAGGGTATGGCTACACCTTC. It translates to CASSATGYGYTF.

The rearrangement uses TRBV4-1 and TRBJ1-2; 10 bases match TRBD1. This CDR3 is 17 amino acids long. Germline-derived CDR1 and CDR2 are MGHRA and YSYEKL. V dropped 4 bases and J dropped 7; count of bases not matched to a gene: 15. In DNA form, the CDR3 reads TGCGCCAGCAGCCCTTCTTTTCTTTCGACAGGGGGCATTGGCTACACCTTC. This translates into CASSPSFLSTGGIGYTF.

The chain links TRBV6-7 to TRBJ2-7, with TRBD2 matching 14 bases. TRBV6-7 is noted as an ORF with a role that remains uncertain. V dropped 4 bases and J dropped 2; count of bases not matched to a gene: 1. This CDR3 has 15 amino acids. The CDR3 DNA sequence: TGTGCCAGCAGTTGGGGACTAGCGGGGGCCTACGAGCAGTACTTC. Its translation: CASSWGLAGAYEQYF.

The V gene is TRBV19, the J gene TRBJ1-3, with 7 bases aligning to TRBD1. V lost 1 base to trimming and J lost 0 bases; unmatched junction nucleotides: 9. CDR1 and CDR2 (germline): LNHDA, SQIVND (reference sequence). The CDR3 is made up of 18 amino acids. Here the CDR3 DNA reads TGTGCCAGTAGTATAGGGGACAGAGCAATATTCTCTGGAAACACCATATATTTT. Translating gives CASSIGDRAIFSGNTIYF.

In DNA form, the CDR3 reads TGTGCCAGCAGCTTAGCTCAGATCTATGGCTACACCTTC. It yields the protein CASSLAQIYGYTF. V is TRBV7-2 and J is TRBJ1-2; D not certain. This CDR3 has 13 amino acids. V dropped 0 bases and J dropped 4 bases, with 6 bases sitting between them. Germline lookup yields CDR1 SGHTA and CDR2 FQGNSA.

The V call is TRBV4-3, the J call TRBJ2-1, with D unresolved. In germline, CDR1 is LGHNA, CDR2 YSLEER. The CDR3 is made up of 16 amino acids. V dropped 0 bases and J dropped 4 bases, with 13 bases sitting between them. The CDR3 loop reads CASSQDGRGNYNEQFF. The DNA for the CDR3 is TGCGCCAGCAGCCAAGATGGTCGCGGTAATTACAATGAGCAGTTCTTC.

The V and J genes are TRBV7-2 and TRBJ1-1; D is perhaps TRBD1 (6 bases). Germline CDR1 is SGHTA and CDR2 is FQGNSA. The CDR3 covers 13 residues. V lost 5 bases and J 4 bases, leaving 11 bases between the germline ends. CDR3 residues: CASSRTGPTEAFF. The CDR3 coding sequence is TGTGCCAGCAGCCGTACAGGGCCCACTGAAGCTTTCTTT.

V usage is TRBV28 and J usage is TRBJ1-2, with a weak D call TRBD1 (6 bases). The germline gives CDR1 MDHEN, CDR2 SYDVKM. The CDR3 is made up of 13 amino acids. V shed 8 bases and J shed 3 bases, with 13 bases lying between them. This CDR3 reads CASWGRGHYGYTF. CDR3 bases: TGTGCCAGCTGGGGCAGGGGCCACTATGGCTACACCTTC.

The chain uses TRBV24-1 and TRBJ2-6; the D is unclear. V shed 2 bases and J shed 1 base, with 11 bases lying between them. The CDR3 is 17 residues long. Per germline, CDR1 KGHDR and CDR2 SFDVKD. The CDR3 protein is CATSDSRDFSGANVLTF. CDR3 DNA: TGTGCCACCAGTGATTCCCGAGACTTTTCTGGGGCCAACGTCCTGACTTTC.

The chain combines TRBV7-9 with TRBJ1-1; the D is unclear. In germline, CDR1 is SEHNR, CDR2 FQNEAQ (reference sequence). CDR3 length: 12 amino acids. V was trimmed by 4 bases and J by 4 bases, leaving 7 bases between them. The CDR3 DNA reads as TGTGCCAGCAGCTGGGGAGGCACTGAAGCTTTCTTT. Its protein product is CASSWGGTEAFF.

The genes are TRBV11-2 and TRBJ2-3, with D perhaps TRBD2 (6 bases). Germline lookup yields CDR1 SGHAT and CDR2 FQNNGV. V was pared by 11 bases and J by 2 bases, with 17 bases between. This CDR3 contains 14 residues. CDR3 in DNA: TGTGCCGTGGCGGAGGGGTCTGTCACAGATACGCAGTATTTT. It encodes CAVAEGSVTDTQYF.

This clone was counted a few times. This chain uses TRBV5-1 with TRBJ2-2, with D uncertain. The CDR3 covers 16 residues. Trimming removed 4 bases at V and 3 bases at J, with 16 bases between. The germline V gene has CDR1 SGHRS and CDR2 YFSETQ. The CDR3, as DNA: TGCGCCAGCAGCGCCTCGCAGAGGCGAGACACCGGGGAGCTGTTTTTT. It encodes CASSASQRRDTGELFF.

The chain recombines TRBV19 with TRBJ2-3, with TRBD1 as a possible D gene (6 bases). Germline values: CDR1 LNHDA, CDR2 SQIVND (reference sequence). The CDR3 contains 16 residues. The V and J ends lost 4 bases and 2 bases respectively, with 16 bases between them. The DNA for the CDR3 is TGTGCCAGTAGTAAGGGACAAGGGGATATCACAGATACGCAGTATTTT. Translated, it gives CASSKGQGDITDTQYF. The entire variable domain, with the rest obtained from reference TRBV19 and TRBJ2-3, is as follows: DGGITQSPKYLFRKEGQNVTLSCEQNLNHDAMYWYRQDPGQGLRLIYYSQIVNDFQKGDIAEGYSVSREKKESFPLTVTSAQKNPTAFYLCASSKGQGDITDTQYFGPGTRLTVL.

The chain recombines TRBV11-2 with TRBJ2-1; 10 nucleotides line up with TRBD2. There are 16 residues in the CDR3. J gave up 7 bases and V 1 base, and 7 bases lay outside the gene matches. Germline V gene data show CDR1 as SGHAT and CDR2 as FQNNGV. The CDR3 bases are TGTGCCAGCAGCTTAGGGGCCCTAGCGGGGGTAAATGAGCAGTTCTTC. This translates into CASSLGALAGVNEQFF.

The CDR3 loop reads CASSQAGLGRGEQYF. The DNA for the CDR3 is TGCGCCAGCAGCCAAGCGGGACTAGGTCGGGGCGAGCAGTACTTC. V is TRBV4-1 and J is TRBJ2-7; TRBD2 matches 8 bases. From germline, CDR1 is MGHRA and CDR2 YSYEKL. Trimming cost V 1 base and J 6 bases; bases outside gene matches: 8. The CDR3 runs to 15 residues.

The CDR3 sequence is CASSSGQGEGQPQHF. CDR3 bases: TGTGCCAGCAGCTCCGGACAGGGCGAGGGTCAGCCCCAGCATTTT. The J gene is TRBJ1-5, the V gene TRBV7-8, with TRBD1 identical over 8 bases. Germline CDR1 is SGHVS and CDR2 is FQNEAQ. This CDR3 comprises 15 residues. Trimming cost V 4 bases and J 6 bases; bases outside gene matches: 8.

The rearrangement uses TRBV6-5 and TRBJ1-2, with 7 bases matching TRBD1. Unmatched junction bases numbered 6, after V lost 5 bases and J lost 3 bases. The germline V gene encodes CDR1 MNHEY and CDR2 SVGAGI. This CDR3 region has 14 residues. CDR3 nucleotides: TGTGCCAGCAGTCCGACAGGGAGAGACTATGGCTACACCTTC. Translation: CASSPTGRDYGYTF.